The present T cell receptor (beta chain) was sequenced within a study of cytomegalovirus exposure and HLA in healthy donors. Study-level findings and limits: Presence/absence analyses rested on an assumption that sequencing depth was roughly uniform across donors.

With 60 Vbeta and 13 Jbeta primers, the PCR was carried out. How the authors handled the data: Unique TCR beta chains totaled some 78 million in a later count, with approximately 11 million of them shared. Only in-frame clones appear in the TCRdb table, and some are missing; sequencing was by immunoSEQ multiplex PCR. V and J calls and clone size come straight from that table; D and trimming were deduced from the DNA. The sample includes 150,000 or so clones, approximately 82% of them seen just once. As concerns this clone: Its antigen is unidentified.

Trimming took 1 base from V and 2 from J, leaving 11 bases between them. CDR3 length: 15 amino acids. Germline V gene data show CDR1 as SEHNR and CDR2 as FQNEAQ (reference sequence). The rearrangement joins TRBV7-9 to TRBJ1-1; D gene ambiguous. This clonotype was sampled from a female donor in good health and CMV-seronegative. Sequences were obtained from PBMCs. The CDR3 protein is CASSLESGDNTEAFF. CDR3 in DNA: TGTGCCAGCAGCTTAGAATCAGGCGATAACACTGAAGCTTTCTTT. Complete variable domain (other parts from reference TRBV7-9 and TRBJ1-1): DTGVSQNPRHKITKRGQNVTFRCDPISEHNRLYWYRQTLGQGPEFLTYFQNEAQLEKSRLLSDRFSAERPKGSFSTLEIQRTEQGDSAMYLCASSLESGDNTEAFFGQGTRLTVV.